Presented here are 15 T cell receptor beta chains from one specimen sequenced in a study of shared clonotypes between healthy human individuals. Profiled with immunoSEQ multiplex PCR; TCRdb holds only in-frame clones, not every one. The sample holds some 2,000,000 clones; approximately 94% are singletons and the top ten take roughly 1%. CD45RO negativity and positive selection for CCR7 defined naive CD8 cells, a population that excluded terminally differentiated effector memory CD45RA+ cells. The source material was naive CD8+ T cells sorted from blood. The source of these receptors is a man between 18 and 35 years old in good health.

This chain uses TRBV7-9 with TRBJ2-7, with TRBD2 identical over 7 bases. Germline CDR1 SEHNR, CDR2 FQNEAQ (reference sequence). This CDR3 is built from 13 residues. Germline trimming cut 3 bases from V and 5 bases from J; bases unmatched to any gene: 4. The CDR3 protein is CASSLGGRHEQYF. The CDR3 DNA reads TGTGCCAGCAGCTTGGGAGGGCGTCACGAGCAGTACTTC. The full variable domain, with the rest looked up from reference TRBV7-9 and TRBJ2-7, is DTGVSQNPRHKITKRGQNVTFRCDPISEHNRLYWYRQTLGQGPEFLTYFQNEAQLEKSRLLSDRFSAERPKGSFSTLEIQRTEQGDSAMYLCASSLGGRHEQYFGPGTRLTVT.

The table lists this clone with a count of one. The genes are TRBV9 and TRBJ2-1; 9 nucleotides match TRBD1. J was trimmed by 7 bases and V by 4 bases; bases with no gene match: 12. There are 16 residues in the CDR3. CDR1 is SGDLS, CDR2 YYNGEE, per germline. CDR3 loop: CASSFRDRALGNEQFF. The CDR3 region has the DNA TGTGCCAGCAGCTTCCGGGACAGGGCGCTGGGGAATGAGCAGTTCTTC. The full variable domain, rest sourced from reference TRBV9 and TRBJ2-1, is DSGVTQTPKHLITATGQRVTLRCSPRSGDLSVYWYQQSLDQGLQFLIQYYNGEERAKGNILERFSAQQFPDLHSELNLSSLELGDSALYFCASSFRDRALGNEQFFGPGTRLTVL.

The chain joins TRBV5-1 to TRBJ1-5; no definite D call. From germline, CDR1 is SGHRS and CDR2 YFSETQ. The germline V and J ends were trimmed by 2 bases and 2 bases, with 14 bases remaining between them. This CDR3 is 16 amino acids long. Here the CDR3 DNA reads TGCGCCAGCAGCTTTGGGTCCCTTTGGGGCAATCAGCCCCAGCATTTT. Translating gives CASSFGSLWGNQPQHF.

In its sample, this clone was seen a few times. The junction and the germline gene differ at one end; a read error may be behind it. The V gene is TRBV4-3, the J gene TRBJ2-2, with a tentative D call TRBD2 (5 bases). The CDR3 runs 15 residues. Germline lookup yields CDR1 LGHNA and CDR2 YSLEER. CDR3 protein: CASRVGADVTGEPFF. The DNA for the CDR3 is TGCGCCAGCAGGGTAGGAGCGGATGTCACCGGGGAGCCGTTTTTT.

The chain recombines TRBV11-3 with TRBJ2-7, with a weak D call TRBD1 (6 bases). CDR1 SGHNT and CDR2 YENEEA come from the germline V gene. V lost 1 base and J 4 bases, leaving 14 bases between the germline ends. The CDR3 consists of 15 residues. The DNA for the CDR3 is TGTGCCAGCAGCTTAGCAACAGGGAATCTGTACGAGCAGTACTTC. Translation gives CASSLATGNLYEQYF.

As regards this clone: Distinct nucleotide sequences in the sample also encode this CDR3. The chain carries TRBV7-8 and TRBJ2-7, with a possible D match to TRBD2 (5 bases). The CDR3 is 13 residues long. Per germline, CDR1 SGHVS and CDR2 FQNEAQ. Trimming left V 1 base short and J 1 base short, with 5 bases between. In DNA form, the CDR3 reads TGTGCCAGCAGCTTAGGGGAGTCCTACGAGCAGTACTTC. Its protein product is CASSLGESYEQYF. Using reference TRBV7-8 and TRBJ2-7 for the parts outside the CDR3, the full variable domain is GAGVSQSPRYKVAKRGQDVALRCDPISGHVSLFWYQQALGQGPEFLTYFQNEAQLDKSGLPSDRFFAERPEGSVSTLKIQRTQQEDSAVYLCASSLGESYEQYFGPGTRLTVT.

The chain couples TRBV19 to TRBJ1-5; D unresolved. Trimming took 6 bases from V and 4 from J, leaving 10 bases between them. The length of the CDR3 is 13 residues. Germline CDR1 reads LNHDA; CDR2 reads SQIVND (reference sequence). The CDR3 loop reads CASRPAPNQPQHF. CDR3 in DNA: TGTGCCAGTAGGCCTGCCCCAAATCAGCCCCAGCATTTT. The full variable domain, rest sourced from reference TRBV19 and TRBJ1-5, is DGGITQSPKYLFRKEGQNVTLSCEQNLNHDAMYWYRQDPGQGLRLIYYSQIVNDFQKGDIAEGYSVSREKKESFPLTVTSAQKNPTAFYLCASRPAPNQPQHFGDGTRLSIL.

The chain links TRBV27 to TRBJ2-7; possible D gene TRBD2, 6 bases. Germline values: CDR1 MNHEY, CDR2 SMNVEV (reference sequence). V was clipped by 5 bases and J by 0 bases, with 11 bases between them. This CDR3 has 14 amino acids. As DNA, the CDR3 is TGTGCCAGCAGTGCTGCCGGGAGCTCCTACGAGCAGTACTTC. It codes for CASSAAGSSYEQYF.

The chain links TRBV11-3 to TRBJ2-1, with TRBD1 matching over 8 bases. The germline V gene has CDR1 SGHNT and CDR2 YENEEA. Germline trimming cut 4 bases from V and 8 bases from J; bases unmatched to any gene: 7. There are 14 residues in the CDR3. The CDR3 sequence is CASSSLDRAHEQFF. CDR3 DNA sequence: TGTGCCAGCAGCTCCTTGGACAGGGCCCATGAGCAGTTCTTC.

This chain connects TRBV14 to TRBJ2-7; D might be TRBD1 (6 bases). V was trimmed by 2 bases and J by 4 bases, leaving 9 bases between them. CDR1 and CDR2 from the germline V gene are SGHDN and FVKESK. The CDR3 is made up of 13 amino acids. In DNA form, the CDR3 reads TGTGCCAGCAGCCAACGGACAGAGTACGAGCAGTACTTC. The encoded protein is CASSQRTEYEQYF.

This chain links TRBV29-1 with TRBJ1-2; D is perhaps TRBD1 (6 bases). The CDR3 length is 12 residues. V lost 1 base, J lost 10 bases, and 13 bases lay in between. Germline CDR1 reads SQVTM; CDR2 reads ANQGSEA. CDR3 region: CSVEGGSGAYTF. For the CDR3, the DNA is TGCAGCGTTGAAGGAGGGTCAGGGGCCTACACCTTC.

This chain connects TRBV7-2 to TRBJ2-7, with D possibly TRBD2 on 5 matching bases. V was clipped by 5 bases and J by 0 bases, with 20 bases between them. The CDR3 spans 17 residues. Germline-derived CDR1 and CDR2 are SGHTA and FQGNSA. The CDR3 DNA reads as TGTGCCAGCAGCCCGCCCCCAATGGGAGCCAGCTCCTACGAGCAGTACTTC. Translation gives CASSPPPMGASSYEQYF.

In this sample, this clone turned up once. The chain uses TRBV10-1 and TRBJ2-7; no firm D call. Germline V gives CDR1 WNHNN, CDR2 SYGVQD (reference sequence). CDR3 length equals 16 residues. Trimming removed 0 bases at V and 2 bases at J, with 14 bases between. This CDR3 is CASSESPAFYPYEQYF. The DNA of the CDR3 is TGCGCCAGCAGTGAGTCCCCAGCGTTCTACCCCTACGAGCAGTACTTC.

The chain employs TRBV9 and TRBJ2-7, with TRBD2 matching 12 bases. This CDR3 comprises 16 residues. Germline CDR1 reads SGDLS; CDR2 reads YYNGEE. J gave up 1 base and V 7 bases, and 9 bases lay outside the gene matches. The CDR3 DNA reads TGTGCCAGCTCCGAGTCTGGACTAGCGGGATCCTACGAGCAGTACTTC. Amino acids: CASSESGLAGSYEQYF. Variable domain in full (rest from reference TRBV9 and TRBJ2-7): DSGVTQTPKHLITATGQRVTLRCSPRSGDLSVYWYQQSLDQGLQFLIQYYNGEERAKGNILERFSAQQFPDLHSELNLSSLELGDSALYFCASSESGLAGSYEQYFGPGTRLTVT.

V and J are TRBV28 and TRBJ1-2; D remains unclear. V lost 1 base to trimming and J lost 1 base, with 10 bases between them. The length of the CDR3 is 15 residues. Germline-derived CDR1 and CDR2 are MDHEN and SYDVKM. Here the CDR3 DNA reads TGTGCCAGCAGTTTATCCCCTCTTCTTAACTATGGCTACACCTTC. This translates into CASSLSPLLNYGYTF.